This T cell receptor (beta chain) appears in the sequencing data of a study of beta chain features in type 1 diabetes. Points from the study as a whole: Within each of all four CD4+ subsets, Type 1 diabetes patients had TCRB CDR3s that were moderately but significantly shorter.

V shed 10 bases and J 4 bases; nucleotides not matched to a gene: 9. There are 14 residues in the CDR3. Germline CDR1 MNHNS, CDR2 SASEGT. Expressed TCRB transcripts were sequenced because the entire RNA isolate underwent reverse transcription. The assay was immunoSEQ multiplex PCR, and TCRdb's table has in-frame clones only and misses some. The data show fewer than 400,000 clones, around 9.3% seen once. This clone was recorded at least ten times. Its specificity is not known. The source of this sequence is a man aged 25 to 45 with type 1 diabetes. J is TRBJ2-1 and V is TRBV6-1; 8 bases align to TRBD2. Sequenced input: central memory CD4+ T cells from blood. CDR3 bases: TGTGCCACGACAGGCGGGGGGAAATACAATGAGCAGTTCTTC. The encoded protein is CATTGGGKYNEQFF.